This T cell receptor beta chain was identified during a study of vaccination effects on CD4 cells after COVID-19. Turning to the study itself: Sampling occurred a median 72 days post second dose, range 14 to 241.

On this clone itself: Its specificity is unknown.

With the ViraFEST assay, the study expanded antigen-specific CD4+ T cells using viral peptide pools, then sequenced them. CD4+ T cells were isolated after about nine days of culture. Either the BNT162b2 or mRNA-1273 vaccine was given to participants in two doses. Each culture had half its medium swapped for IL-2 medium on days 3 and 7. Clones were sequenced by immunoSEQ multiplex PCR, and TCRdb holds only the in-frame ones, with some missing. The sample carries roughly 43,000 clones, nearly 75% recorded once. This clonotype originated in a human donor who received a COVID-19 vaccine. The sample consisted of CD4+ T cells from PBMCs cultured with HCoV-OC43 spike peptides, taken after COVID-19 vaccination. Stated subset: HCoV-OC43 spike overlapping peptide pool stimulation.

CDR3 protein: CASSLAPGTGNSGNTIYF. The CDR3 nucleotides are TGTGCCAGCAGCCTAGCCCCCGGGACAGGGAACTCTGGAAACACCATATATTTT. This rearrangement joins TRBV3-1 (or the pseudogene TRBV3-2) to TRBJ1-3, with 9 bases identical to TRBD1. CDR1 LGHDT and CDR2 YNNKEL come from the germline V gene (reference sequence). The CDR3 extends over 18 amino acids. V shed 4 bases, J shed 0 bases, and the junction held 10 bases outside the gene matches.